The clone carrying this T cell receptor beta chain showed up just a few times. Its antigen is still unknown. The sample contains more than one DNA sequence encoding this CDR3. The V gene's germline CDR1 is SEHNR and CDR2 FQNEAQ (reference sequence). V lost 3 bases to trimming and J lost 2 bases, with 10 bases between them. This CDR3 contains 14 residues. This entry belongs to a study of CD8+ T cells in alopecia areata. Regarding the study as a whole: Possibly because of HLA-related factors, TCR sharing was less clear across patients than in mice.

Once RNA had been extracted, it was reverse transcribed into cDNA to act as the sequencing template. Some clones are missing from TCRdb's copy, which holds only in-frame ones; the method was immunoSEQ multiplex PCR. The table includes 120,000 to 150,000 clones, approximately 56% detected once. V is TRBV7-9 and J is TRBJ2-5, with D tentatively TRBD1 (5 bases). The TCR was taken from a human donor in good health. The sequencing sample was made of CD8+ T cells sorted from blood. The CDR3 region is CASSFRQLQETQYF. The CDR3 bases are TGTGCCAGCAGCTTCAGACAGCTACAAGAGACCCAGTACTTC.